The 4 T cell receptor beta chains listed next were all sequenced from one sample in a study of shared clonotypes between healthy human individuals. Profiling relied on immunoSEQ multiplex PCR, and the TCRdb table lists in-frame clones only, not all of them. The sample has roughly 2 million clones, roughly 95% seen once. Sample: naive CD4+ T cells sorted from blood. As to subset: CD45RA+ positively selected. Receptors originate from a man aged 18 to 35 in good health.

The count of this clone is one. V and J are TRBV4-1 and TRBJ2-2, with unresolved D. This CDR3 region has 15 residues. Germline V lookup: CDR1 MGHRA, CDR2 YSYEKL. V was cut by 1 base and J by 6 bases, with 12 bases left in between. The CDR3 here is CASSQVSPLPGELFF. As DNA, the CDR3 is TGCGCCAGCAGCCAAGTCTCTCCTCTCCCCGGGGAGCTGTTTTTT.

The chain carries TRBV6-1 and TRBJ1-5, with TRBD1 matching 9 bases. V lost 2 bases and J lost 5; bases outside the gene matches: 4. The CDR3 is 15 residues long. CDR1 is MNHNS and CDR2 is SASEGT in the germline V gene. CDR3 residues: CASSEHRGQDQPQHF. Here the CDR3 DNA reads TGTGCCAGCAGTGAACACAGGGGGCAAGATCAGCCCCAGCATTTT.

With regard to this clone: The sample contains more than one DNA sequence encoding this CDR3. V gene TRBV5-1 combines with J gene TRBJ1-1; no clear D. Trimming cost V 0 bases and J 1 base, with 7 bases left between them. In germline, CDR1 is SGHRS, CDR2 YFSETQ. The CDR3 has 14 amino acids. The CDR3 here is CASSLGPENTEAFF. The CDR3 bases are TGCGCCAGCAGCTTGGGTCCAGAGAACACTGAAGCTTTCTTT. Based on the CDR3 plus reference TRBV5-1 and TRBJ1-1, the full variable domain is KAGVTQTPRYLIKTRGQQVTLSCSPISGHRSVSWYQQTPGQGLQFLFEYFSETQRNKGNFPGRFSGRQFSNSRSEMNVSTLELGDSALYLCASSLGPENTEAFFGQGTRLTVV.

The rearrangement uses TRBV27 and TRBJ2-1; D may be TRBD1 (8 bases). The CDR3 loop spans 14 amino acids. The V end lost 9 bases, the J end lost 12 bases, and 24 bases lay between the germline ends. Germline values: CDR1 MNHEY, CDR2 SMNVEV (reference sequence). CDR3 sequence: CASRPGQATGGQFF. Written as DNA, the CDR3 is TGTGCCAGTCGCCCGGGACAGGCCACGGGGGGGCAGTTCTTC.